A single sample gave rise to the 19 T cell receptor beta chains below, sequenced in a study of blood T cell repertoires in COVID-19. Some clones are missing from TCRdb's copy, which holds only in-frame ones; the method was immunoSEQ multiplex PCR. The sample shows roughly 130,000 clones, 70% to 85% of them seen only once. The sample comprised peripheral blood. The receptors here all came from a woman aged 70-85 years with acute or convalescent COVID-19.

This clone was recorded only once. The rearrangement uses TRBV6-2 or TRBV6-3 and TRBJ2-7; a possible D gene is TRBD2 (6 bases). This CDR3 region has 14 residues. Germline V gives CDR1 MNHEY, CDR2 SVGEGT. Trimming left V 2 bases short and J 4 bases short, with 12 bases between. For the CDR3, the DNA is TGTGCCAGCAGTTACCCCGGGGGTTTTTACGAGCAGTACGTC. It specifies CASSYPGGFYEQYV.

The gene calls are TRBV6-2 or TRBV6-3 and TRBJ1-2; 11 nucleotides align to TRBD1. This CDR3 region has 16 residues. J was trimmed by 7 bases and V by 5 bases; bases with no gene match: 12. Per the germline V gene, CDR1 is MNHEY and CDR2 is SVGEGT. The DNA for the CDR3 is TGTGCCAGCAGTCCCGGCCCTCGGACAGGGGGCTTTGGCTACACCTTC. Translating it yields CASSPGPRTGGFGYTF.

The rearrangement links TRBV3-1 (or the pseudogene TRBV3-2) to TRBJ1-2; a possible D gene is TRBD1 (6 bases). The CDR3 is made up of 17 amino acids. The germline V gene has CDR1 LGHDT and CDR2 YNNKEL (reference sequence). Trimming shortened V by 3 bases and J by 4 bases, and 21 bases separated the two germline ends. CDR3 coding DNA: TGTGCCAGCAGCCACACGGGACACGGGCGCAACTCCTATGGCTACACCTTC. It specifies CASSHTGHGRNSYGYTF.

V is TRBV2 and J is TRBJ2-7, with 12 bases lining up with TRBD2. CDR3 size: 17 residues. Germline values: CDR1 SNHLY, CDR2 FYNNEI. V lost 2 bases and J lost 2; bases outside the gene matches: 7. Written as DNA, the CDR3 is TGTGCCAGCAGTGAAAGGGCTAGCGGGGGGGCAACCTACGAGCAGTACGTC. Protein product: CASSERASGGATYEQYV.

The rearrangement uses TRBV6-5 and TRBJ2-7, with D perhaps matching TRBD2 (6 bases). The germline V and J ends were trimmed by 5 bases and 4 bases, with 6 bases remaining between them. Per the germline V gene, CDR1 is MNHEY and CDR2 is SVGAGI. The CDR3 covers 11 residues. In nucleotides, the CDR3 is TGTGCCAGCAGTCGGGAGTACGAGCAGTACTTC. It specifies CASSREYEQYF.

Remarks on this clone: Mismatch with germline at one junction end may stem from a read error. The V call is TRBV30, the J call TRBJ1-2; D is unresolved. The CDR3 contains 15 residues. CDR1 and CDR2 from the germline V gene are GTSNPN and SVGIG (reference sequence). CDR3 in DNA: TGTGCCTGGAGCAGTCAAGGGAGTCCGCGCGGTGGCTACTCCTTC. This encodes CAWSSQGSPRGGYSF.

The sample holds one count of this clone. The chain couples TRBV19 to TRBJ2-7, with 7 bases identical to TRBD1. Germline V lookup: CDR1 LNHDA, CDR2 SQIVND (reference sequence). This CDR3 is built from 18 residues. V shed 4 bases and J 2 bases; nucleotides not matched to a gene: 17. The CDR3 DNA sequence: TGTGCCAGTAGTAAACCGGGACAGACAAAGCATACCACCTACGAGCAGTACGTC. It yields the protein CASSKPGQTKHTTYEQYV.

The rearrangement links TRBV5-1 to TRBJ2-2; 7 nucleotides align to TRBD1. Per germline, CDR1 SGHRS and CDR2 YFSETQ. The CDR3 extends over 14 amino acids. After removal of 4 bases from V and 7 bases from J, the junction contained 7 bases not matched to a gene. The CDR3 spells CASSPGTDGGELFF. The CDR3 bases are TGCGCCAGCAGCCCCGGGACAGATGGCGGGGAGCTGTTTTTT. The full variable domain, with the rest looked up from reference TRBV5-1 and TRBJ2-2, is KAGVTQTPRYLIKTRGQQVTLSCSPISGHRSVSWYQQTPGQGLQFLFEYFSETQRNKGNFPGRFSGRQFSNSRSEMNVSTLELGDSALYLCASSPGTDGGELFFGEGSRLTVL.

The chain carries TRBV23-1 and TRBJ2-7; TRBD1 matches 7 bases. TRBV23-1 is an ORF; its function is uncertain. There are 15 residues in the CDR3. Germline trimming cut 8 bases from V and 0 bases from J; bases unmatched to any gene: 10. For the CDR3, the DNA is TGCGCCAGCTACCCCGGGACAGTCATCTCCTACGAGCAGTACGTC. Protein sequence: CASYPGTVISYEQYV.

V gene TRBV3-1 (or the pseudogene TRBV3-2) combines with J gene TRBJ2-3; 11 bases fit TRBD1. The CDR3 sequence is 14 residues long. Germline CDR1 and CDR2: LGHDT and YNNKEL (reference sequence). V shed 6 bases and J 4 bases; nucleotides not matched to a gene: 3. The DNA of the CDR3 is TGTGCCAGCAGTCGGACAGGGGGCCCAGATACGCAGTATTTT. Translated, it gives CASSRTGGPDTQYF.

V and J are TRBV27 and TRBJ1-4, with 8 bases fitting TRBD1. The germline CDR1 and CDR2 sequences are MNHEY and SMNVEV (reference sequence). This CDR3 has 15 residues. The V segment lost 3 bases and the J segment 9 bases; nucleotides outside the gene matches: 9. CDR3 sequence reads: CASSLQGADYKKLFF. The CDR3 coding sequence is TGTGCCAGCAGTTTGCAGGGGGCGGATTACAAAAAACTGTTTTTT.

This clone has only one observation. The genes are TRBV7-9 and TRBJ1-1; unclear D gene. The CDR3 consists of 13 residues. Germline-derived CDR1 and CDR2 are SEHNR and FQNEAQ (reference sequence). Deletions cut 4 bases from V and 1 base from J, with 7 bases between. CDR3 protein: CASSWEGNTEAFF. In nucleotides, the CDR3 is TGTGCCAGCAGCTGGGAGGGGAACACTGAAGCTTTCTTT.

The chain joins TRBV6-6 to TRBJ1-2; D not certain. The CDR3 totals 15 residues. V lost 2 bases to trimming and J lost 0 bases, with 10 bases between them. In germline, CDR1 is MNHNY, CDR2 SVGAGI (reference sequence). CDR3: CASSYDQAANYGYTF. DNA of the CDR3: TGTGCCAGCAGTTACGACCAGGCTGCTAACTATGGCTACACCTTC.

The rearrangement links TRBV4-3 to TRBJ2-2; perhaps TRBD2 as D (5 bases). The V gene's germline CDR1 is LGHNA and CDR2 YSLEER. The V end lost 0 bases, the J end lost 3 bases, and 14 bases lay between the germline ends. The length of the CDR3 is 17 residues. The CDR3 loop is CASSQEDRRYYTGELFF. The CDR3 DNA is TGCGCCAGCAGCCAAGAGGATCGGAGGTACTACACCGGGGAGCTGTTTTTT.

The J gene is TRBJ1-1, the V gene TRBV7-9; D not certain. The CDR3 loop spans 13 amino acids. V was cut by 3 bases and J by 3 bases, with 8 bases left in between. CDR1 is SEHNR, CDR2 FQNEAQ, per germline (reference sequence). CDR3 bases: TGTGCCAGCAGCTTCGTCACATACACTGAAGCTTTCTTT. Amino acids: CASSFVTYTEAFF.

The chain recombines TRBV3-1 (or the pseudogene TRBV3-2) with TRBJ1-2, with D uncertain. Per the germline V gene, CDR1 is LGHDT and CDR2 is YNNKEL (reference sequence). This CDR3 is built from 12 residues. With 9 bases removed from V and 2 bases from J, the gap between germline ends came to 10 bases. The chain's CDR3 is CASRHRNYGYTF. DNA of the CDR3: TGTGCCAGTAGACACCGAAACTATGGCTACACCTTC.

The V gene is TRBV2, the J gene TRBJ2-5, with D possibly being TRBD2 (6 bases). The CDR3 consists of 13 residues. CDR1 SNHLY and CDR2 FYNNEI come from the germline V gene. Trimming took off 1 base at V and 6 bases at J, with 9 bases between the two ends. CDR3 sequence reads: CASSEGGRQTQYF. In DNA form, the CDR3 reads TGTGCCAGCAGTGAAGGAGGGAGGCAGACCCAGTACTTC.

This clone was found once. The rearrangement uses TRBV30 and TRBJ2-3, with D uncertain. The germline V gene has CDR1 GTSNPN and CDR2 SVGIG (reference sequence). Trimming took 3 bases from V and 0 from J, leaving 4 bases between them. CDR3 length: 12 residues. DNA for the CDR3: TGTGCCTGGAGACGGAGCACAGATACGCAGTATTTT. Translating gives CAWRRSTDTQYF. The whole variable domain, remainder taken from reference TRBV30 and TRBJ2-3, is SQTIHQWPATLVQPVGSPLSLECTVEGTSNPNLYWYRQAAGRGLQLLFYSVGIGQISSEVPQNLSASRPQDRQFILSSKKLLLSDSGFYLCAWRRSTDTQYFGPGTRLTVL.

The chain couples TRBV7-9 to TRBJ2-1; 7 bases fit TRBD1. V trimming: 1 base; J trimming: 3 bases; junction bases outside the gene matches: 0. The CDR3 sequence is 14 residues long. Germline lookup yields CDR1 SEHNR and CDR2 FQNEAQ (reference sequence). The CDR3 nucleotides read TGTGCCAGCAGCTTAGACAGGGGCTACAATGAGCAGTTCTTC. This encodes CASSLDRGYNEQFF.